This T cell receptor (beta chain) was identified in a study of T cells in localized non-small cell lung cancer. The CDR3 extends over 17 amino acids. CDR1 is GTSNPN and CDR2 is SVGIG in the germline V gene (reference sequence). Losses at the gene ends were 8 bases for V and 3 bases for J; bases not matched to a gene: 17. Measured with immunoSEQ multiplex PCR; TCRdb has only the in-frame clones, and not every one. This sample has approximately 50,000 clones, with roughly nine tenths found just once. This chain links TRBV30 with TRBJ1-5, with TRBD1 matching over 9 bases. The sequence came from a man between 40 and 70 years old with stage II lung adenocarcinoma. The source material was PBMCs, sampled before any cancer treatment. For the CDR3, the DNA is TGTGCCCTCCTCGCCCGGGACAGGGCCGTCCTCAATCAGCCCCAGCATTTT. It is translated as CALLARDRAVLNQPQHF. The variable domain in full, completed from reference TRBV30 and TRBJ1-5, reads SQTIHQWPATLVQPVGSPLSLECTVEGTSNPNLYWYRQAAGRGLQLLFYSVGIGQISSEVPQNLSASRPQDRQFILSSKKLLLSDSGFYLCALLARDRAVLNQPQHFGDGTRLSIL.